Listed below are T cell receptor beta chains from one sample, sequenced in a study of metastatic and nonmetastatic thyroid tumors. Through MiXCR, TCRdb re-clonotyped the PCR reads. The profile shows roughly 40,000 clones, 24% of them singletons. Sequencing was done on a sample of tumor tissue. These receptors originate from a female donor with papillary thyroid cancer or a benign thyroid nodule (not recorded which). Some clones in this sample may be carry-over from other donors' samples. The CDR3 runs from the conserved cysteine through the conserved F or W. The order of the fields is J gene, clone size, V gene, D gene, CDR3 DNA, CDR3 protein. The D gene is left open where the match is weak. The size of a clone is reported for some rows only, either as once, few or many, or as a class for expanded clones.

TRBJ2-3 few TRBV28 TRBD1 TGTGCCAGCAGCAGGGGGCGCGGTGGTGATACGCAGTATTTT CASSRGRGGDTQYF
TRBJ1-1 few TRBV6-5 - TGTGCCAGCAATCCCGAATACAGGGTGGCGACTGAAGCTTTCTTT CASNPEYRVATEAFF
TRBJ2-7 many TRBV4-2 TRBD2 TGTGCCAGCAGCCAAGATCTCCGGGGGGATAGCTCCTACGAGCAGTACTTC CASSQDLRGDSSYEQYF
TRBJ1-5 few TRBV6-1 - TGTGCCAGCACACGGGAGGGCCATCAGCCCCAGCATTTT CASTREGHQPQHF
TRBJ1-1 once TRBV7-6 - TGTGCCAGCAGCTTAGAGGCGGTGAACACTGAAGCTTTCTTT CASSLEAVNTEAFF
TRBJ2-5 many TRBV27 TRBD2 TGTGCCAGCAGGCACCGGGGGGCGGGGGGCCTACAAGAGACCCAGTACTTC CASRHRGAGGLQETQYF
TRBJ2-6 many TRBV6-2/TRBV6-3 TRBD2 TGTGCCGCAGGGGTAGCGGGGTCCTCTGGGGCCAACGTCCTGACTTTC CAAGVAGSSGANVLTF
TRBJ1-2 - TRBV5-1 - TGCGCCAGCAGCTTGGTAGGGAGCCGGGGCTACACCTTC CASSLVGSRGYTF
TRBJ1-1 few TRBV6-4 - TGTGCCAGCAGTGAGACAGTGAACACTGAAGCTTTCTTT CASSETVNTEAFF
TRBJ2-3 - TRBV2 - TGTGCCAGCAGCGAAACAGGATCTAGCACAGATACGCAGTATTTT CASSETGSSTDTQYF
TRBJ1-2 few TRBV11-2 - TGTGCCAGCAGCTCCGACAGGTTCGTCTATGGCTACACCTTC CASSSDRFVYGYTF
TRBJ2-3 - TRBV20-1 - TGCAGTGCTGGGGCCAGGGTAATCGGCACAGATACGCAGTATTTT CSAGARVIGTDTQYF
TRBJ1-2 medium-sized TRBV5-8 TRBD1 TGTGCCAGCAGCTTGATGTGGACAGGGGCAAACTATGGCTACACCTTC CASSLMWTGANYGYTF
TRBJ1-6 - TRBV12-3/TRBV12-4 TRBD1 TGTGCCAGCAGTCCAGGGGGCGGTTCACCCCTCCACTTT CASSPGGGSPLHF
TRBJ1-5 many TRBV6-1 - TGTGCCAGCAGCAGGTGGGGGGGGACCCCGAGCAATCAGCCCCAGCATTTT CASSRWGGTPSNQPQHF
TRBJ1-4 many TRBV28 - TGTGCCAGCAGTTCCGGAGCCAGGGATTTAGAAAAACTGTTTTTT CASSSGARDLEKLFF
TRBJ2-5 once TRBV20-1 TRBD2 TGCAGTGCTAGATCGACTAGCGGTTACCAAGAGACCCAGTACTTC CSARSTSGYQETQYF
TRBJ1-5 - TRBV6-1 TRBD1 TGTGCCAGCAGTGGGGACAGGGGTCAGCCCCAGCATTTT CASSGDRGQPQHF
TRBJ1-2 - TRBV20-1 TRBD1 TGCAGTGCTAGCCCTGTCCCAGGACAGGGGTCTTATGGCTACACCTTC CSASPVPGQGSYGYTF
TRBJ2-7 - TRBV3-1 - TGTGCCAGCAGCCAAGAGGCCCCAGGGTGGGCTTCCTCCTACGAGCAGTACTTC CASSQEAPGWASSYEQYF
TRBJ1-2 few TRBV5-6 - TGTGCCAGCTGCTTGGGGCAGTTAAAAAACTATGGCTACACCTTC CASCLGQLKNYGYTF
TRBJ2-7 - TRBV12-3/TRBV12-4 TRBD2 TGTGCCAGCAAAACTAGCGGTATGCACTACGAGCAGTACTTC CASKTSGMHYEQYF
TRBJ1-5 many TRBV27 - TGTGCCACTCAGTCGACGGGGGGTCAGCCCCAGCATTTT CATQSTGGQPQHF
TRBJ1-6 many TRBV10-1 - TGCGCCAGCAGTGGGGGGCCTAATTCACCCCTCCACTTT CASSGGPNSPLHF
TRBJ1-3 - TRBV19 TRBD1 TGTGCCAGTATGGGGACAGGGGGAAACACCATATATTTT CASMGTGGNTIYF
TRBJ1-1 many TRBV19 - TGTGCCAGTAGACTAGGGGGAGGCACTGAAGCTTTCTTT CASRLGGGTEAFF